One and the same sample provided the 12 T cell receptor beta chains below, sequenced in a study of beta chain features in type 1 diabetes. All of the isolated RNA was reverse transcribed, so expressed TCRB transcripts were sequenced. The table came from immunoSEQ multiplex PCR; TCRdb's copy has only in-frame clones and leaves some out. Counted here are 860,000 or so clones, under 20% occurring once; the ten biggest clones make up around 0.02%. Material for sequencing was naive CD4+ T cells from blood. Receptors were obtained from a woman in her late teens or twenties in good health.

The CDR3 bases are TGTGCCAGCAGCTTTACAGGAAAAGGTGAAGCTTTCTTT. Translating it yields CASSFTGKGEAFF. The rearrangement joins TRBV7-9 to TRBJ1-1, with TRBD1 as a possible D gene (5 bases). The germline gives CDR1 SEHNR, CDR2 FQNEAQ (reference sequence). Trimming took 3 bases from V and 7 from J, leaving 12 bases between them. The CDR3 contains 13 residues.

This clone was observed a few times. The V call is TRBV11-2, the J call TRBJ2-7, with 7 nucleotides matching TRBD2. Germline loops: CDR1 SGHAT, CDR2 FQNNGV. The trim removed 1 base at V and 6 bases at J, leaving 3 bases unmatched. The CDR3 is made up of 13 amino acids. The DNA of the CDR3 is TGTGCCAGCAGCTTAGGGACTAGTGGCGAGCAGTACTTC. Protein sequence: CASSLGTSGEQYF.

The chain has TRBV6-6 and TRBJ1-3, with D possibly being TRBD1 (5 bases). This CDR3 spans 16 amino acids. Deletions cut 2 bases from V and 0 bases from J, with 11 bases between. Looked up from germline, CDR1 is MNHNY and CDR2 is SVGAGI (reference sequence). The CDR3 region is CASSYGTSDSGNTIYF. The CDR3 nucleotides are TGTGCCAGCAGTTACGGGACCTCAGACTCTGGAAACACCATATATTTT.

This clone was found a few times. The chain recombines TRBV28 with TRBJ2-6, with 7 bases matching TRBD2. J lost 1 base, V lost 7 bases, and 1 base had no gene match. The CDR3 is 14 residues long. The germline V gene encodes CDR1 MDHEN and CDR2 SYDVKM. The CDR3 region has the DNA TGTGCCAGCAATAGCGGGTCTGGGGCCAACGTCCTGACTTTC. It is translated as CASNSGSGANVLTF. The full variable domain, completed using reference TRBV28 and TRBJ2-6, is DVKVTQSSRYLVKRTGEKVFLECVQDMDHENMFWYRQDPGLGLRLIYFSYDVKMKEKGDIPEGYSVSREKKERFSLILESASTNQTSMYLCASNSGSGANVLTFGAGSRLTVL.

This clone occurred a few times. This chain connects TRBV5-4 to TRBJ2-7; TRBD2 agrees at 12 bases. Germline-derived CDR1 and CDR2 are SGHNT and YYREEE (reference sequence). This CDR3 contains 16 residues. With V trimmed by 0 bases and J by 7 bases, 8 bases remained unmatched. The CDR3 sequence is CASSLGGTSGLVEQYF. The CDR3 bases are TGTGCCAGCAGCTTGGGAGGGACTAGCGGGCTAGTAGAGCAGTACTTC. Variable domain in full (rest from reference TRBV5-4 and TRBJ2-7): ETGVTQSPTHLIKTRGQQVTLRCSSQSGHNTVSWYQQALGQGPQFIFQYYREEENGRGNFPPRFSGLQFPNYSSELNVNALELDDSALYLCASSLGGTSGLVEQYFGPGTRLTVT.

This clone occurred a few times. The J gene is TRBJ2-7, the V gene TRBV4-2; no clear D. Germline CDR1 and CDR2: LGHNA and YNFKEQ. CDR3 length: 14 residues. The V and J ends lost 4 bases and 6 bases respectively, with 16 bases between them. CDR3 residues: CASSPPGAWGEQYF. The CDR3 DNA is TGTGCCAGCAGCCCGCCCGGAGCCTGGGGCGAGCAGTACTTC.

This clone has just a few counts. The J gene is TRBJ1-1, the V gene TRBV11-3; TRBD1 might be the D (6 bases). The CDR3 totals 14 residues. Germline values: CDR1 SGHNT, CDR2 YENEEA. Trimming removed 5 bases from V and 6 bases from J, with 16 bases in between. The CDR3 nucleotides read TGTGCCAGCAGCCCCCGGTGGGGGGCCGCTGAAGCTTTCTTT. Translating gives CASSPRWGAAEAFF. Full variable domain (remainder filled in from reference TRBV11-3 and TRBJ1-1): EAGVVQSPRYKIIEKKQPVAFWCNPISGHNTLYWYLQNLGQGPELLIRYENEEAVDDSQLPKDRFSAERLKGVDSTLKIQPAELGDSAVYLCASSPRWGAAEAFFGQGTRLTVV.

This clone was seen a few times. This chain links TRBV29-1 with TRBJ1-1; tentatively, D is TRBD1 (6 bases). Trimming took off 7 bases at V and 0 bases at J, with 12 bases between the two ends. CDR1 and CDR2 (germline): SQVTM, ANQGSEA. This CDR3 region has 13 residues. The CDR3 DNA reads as TGCAGCGCCCAGACAGGACTGAACACTGAAGCTTTCTTT. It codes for CSAQTGLNTEAFF.

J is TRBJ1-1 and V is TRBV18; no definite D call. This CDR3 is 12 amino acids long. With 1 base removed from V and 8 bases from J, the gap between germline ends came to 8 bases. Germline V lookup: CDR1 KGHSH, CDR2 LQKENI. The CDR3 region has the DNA TGTGCCAGCTCACCACTACTGGGGGAAGCTTTCTTT. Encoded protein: CASSPLLGEAFF.

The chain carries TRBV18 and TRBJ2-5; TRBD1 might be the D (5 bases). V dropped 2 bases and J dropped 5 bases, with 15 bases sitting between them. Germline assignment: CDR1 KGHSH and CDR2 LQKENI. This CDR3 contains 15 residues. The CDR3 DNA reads TGTGCCAGCTCACCATCCTCGACAGTAAGGGAGACCCAGTACTTC. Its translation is CASSPSSTVRETQYF.

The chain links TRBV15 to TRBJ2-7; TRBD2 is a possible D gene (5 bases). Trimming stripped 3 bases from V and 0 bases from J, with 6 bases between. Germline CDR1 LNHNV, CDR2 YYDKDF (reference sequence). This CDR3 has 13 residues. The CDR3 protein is CATSSRDSYEQYF. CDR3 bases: TGTGCCACCAGCAGCCGGGACTCCTACGAGCAGTACTTC.

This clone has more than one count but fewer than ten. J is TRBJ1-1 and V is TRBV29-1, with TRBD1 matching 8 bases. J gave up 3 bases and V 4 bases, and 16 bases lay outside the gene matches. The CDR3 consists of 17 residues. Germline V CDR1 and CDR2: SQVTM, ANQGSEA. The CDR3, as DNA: TGCAGCGTTGGGAAGGACAGGGTTATACATCGGGACACTGAAGCTTTCTTT. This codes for CSVGKDRVIHRDTEAFF.